This T cell receptor (beta chain) was captured in a study of T cells in narcolepsy. On the study more broadly: Donors had narcolepsy type 1 or type 2, or were healthy controls.

TCRdb keeps only in-frame clones here, not all; method: immunoSEQ multiplex PCR. The table lists 28,000 or so clones, roughly 80% of them singletons. CDR3 size: 14 residues. Trimming shortened V by 5 bases and J by 1 base, and 11 bases separated the two germline ends. Germline values: CDR1 SGHAT, CDR2 FQDESV (reference sequence). There are a few counts of this clone. The source material was CD45RA- memory CD4+ T cells from PBMCs. The genes are TRBV11-1 and TRBJ1-1; a weak D match, TRBD1 (6 bases). This TCR came from a human donor with narcolepsy. CDR3 DNA: TGTGCCAGCAGCACTCAGGGGTGGAACACTGAAGCTTTCTTT. Its protein product is CASSTQGWNTEAFF.